One and the same sample provided the 15 T cell receptor beta chains below, sequenced in a study of blood T cell repertoires in COVID-19. TCRdb's table, derived via immunoSEQ multiplex PCR, lists solely in-frame clones and lacks some. The sample includes around 290,000 clones, roughly nine tenths of them seen just once. Sample: peripheral blood. Every receptor here comes from a young woman with COVID-19, enrolled during active disease.

CDR3 sequence: CASSLGRDQTDTQYF. In nucleotides, the CDR3 is TGCGCCAGCAGCTTGGGCCGGGATCAGACAGATACGCAGTATTTT. The chain combines TRBV5-1 with TRBJ2-3; possibly TRBD2 for D (5 bases). The CDR3 sequence is 15 residues long. Germline-derived CDR1 and CDR2 are SGHRS and YFSETQ. Trimming pared 0 bases from V and 3 bases from J, leaving 11 bases between.

The chain has TRBV7-6 and TRBJ1-1; no reliable D call. This CDR3 comprises 16 residues. V shed 1 base and J shed 6 bases, with 18 bases lying between them. The germline V gene encodes CDR1 SGHVS and CDR2 FNYEAQ. CDR3 amino acids: CASSLDPGREVPEAFF. Here the CDR3 DNA reads TGTGCCAGCAGCTTAGATCCGGGGAGAGAAGTACCTGAAGCTTTCTTT.

The chain links TRBV6-5 to TRBJ1-2; D call uncertain. Germline lookup yields CDR1 MNHEY and CDR2 SVGAGI. V gave up 6 bases and J gave up 4 bases, with 18 bases separating them. The CDR3 loop spans 15 amino acids. The CDR3 protein is CASSPLSSPGYGYTF. DNA of the CDR3: TGTGCCAGCAGCCCGCTTTCGTCACCGGGCTATGGCTACACCTTC.

The rearrangement links TRBV10-3 to TRBJ2-3; 8 bases are a match to TRBD2. After removal of 0 bases from V and 3 bases from J, the junction contained 5 bases not matched to a gene. Looked up from germline, CDR1 is ENHRY and CDR2 is SYGVKD. The CDR3 runs to 16 residues. The CDR3 DNA sequence: TGTGCCATCAGTGAGTCGAGCAGCGGGGGTACAGATACGCAGTATTTT. Translated, it gives CAISESSSGGTDTQYF.

This clone was seen only once. The chain links TRBV25-1 to TRBJ2-3; D is uncertain. Trimming removed 5 bases from V and 9 bases from J, with 9 bases in between. The CDR3 contains 11 residues. Germline V lookup: CDR1 MGHDK, CDR2 SYGVNS. CDR3 coding DNA: TGTGCCAGCAGTTCCATTTCCACGCAGTATTTT. It encodes CASSSISTQYF.

CDR3 in amino acids: CASGSGTSLLDEQFF. The CDR3 DNA is TGTGCTAGTGGCTCCGGGACTAGCCTCTTAGATGAGCAGTTCTTC. The chain recombines TRBV12-5 with TRBJ2-1, with 9 bases fitting TRBD2. Germline CDR1 reads LGHNT; CDR2 reads FRNRAP. The CDR3 sequence is 15 residues long. The J segment lost 8 bases and the V segment lost 6 bases, leaving 11 bases of the junction unmatched. The full variable domain, completed using reference TRBV12-5 and TRBJ2-1, is DARVTQTPRHKVTEMGQEVTMRCQPILGHNTVFWYRQTMMQGLELLAYFRNRAPLDDSGMPKDRFSAEMPDATLATLKIQPSEPRDSAVYFCASGSGTSLLDEQFFGPGTRLTVL.

This chain joins TRBV19 and TRBJ2-7, with 7 bases lining up with TRBD2. Germline V gene data show CDR1 as LNHDA and CDR2 as SQIVND (reference sequence). The CDR3 is 14 amino acids. The chain's CDR3 is CGPDGLVSSYEQYF. As DNA, the CDR3 is TGTGGCCCGGATGGACTAGTATCTTCCTACGAGCAGTACTTC.

J is TRBJ1-4 and V is TRBV29-1; 7 bases align to TRBD1. This CDR3 contains 13 residues. The V and J ends lost 5 bases and 3 bases, in that order; junction bases with no gene match: 3. From germline, CDR1 is SQVTM and CDR2 ANQGSEA. The CDR3 nucleotides read TGCAGCGTTAAGACAGGGTCTAATGAAAAACTGTTTTTT. This encodes CSVKTGSNEKLFF.

This chain links TRBV29-1 with TRBJ1-1; no definite D call. Trimming pared 1 base from V and 7 bases from J, leaving 10 bases between. CDR1 SQVTM and CDR2 ANQGSEA come from the germline V gene. The CDR3 loop spans 12 amino acids. The CDR3 DNA sequence: TGCAGCGTTGAAGTGAGACGAGGTGAAGCTTTCTTT. Protein product: CSVEVRRGEAFF.

The chain links TRBV29-1 to TRBJ1-2, with a tentative D call TRBD1 (6 bases). Trimming shortened V by 3 bases and J by 7 bases, and 15 bases separated the two germline ends. This CDR3 has 13 residues. Per germline, CDR1 SQVTM and CDR2 ANQGSEA. The CDR3 bases are TGCAGCGTTGAGGTTGGGACATTGGGTGGCTACACCTTC. This sequence encodes CSVEVGTLGGYTF.

This sequence joins TRBV21-1 and TRBJ1-5. TRBV21-1 is designated a pseudogene. The CDR3 is 18 amino acids. CDR3 coding DNA: TGTGCCAGCAGCAAAAAACCTCATGAGAGGGGGGGGATCGTGCCCCAGCATTTT. It translates to CASSKKPHERGGIVPQHF.

V is TRBV19 and J is TRBJ1-5; D unresolved. The CDR3 is made up of 15 amino acids. From germline, CDR1 is LNHDA and CDR2 SQIVND (reference sequence). V lost 1 base and J lost 10, with 17 bases in between. CDR3 DNA: TGTGCCAGTAGTATAGTAGGAGTGGTCCATGAACCCCAGCATTTT. Amino acids: CASSIVGVVHEPQHF.

The rearrangement joins TRBV12-5 to TRBJ2-7, with D maybe TRBD1 (5 bases). Trimming cost V 6 bases and J 0 bases, with 9 bases left between them. The CDR3 is 13 amino acids. Germline V gene sequence: CDR1 LGHNT, CDR2 FRNRAP. CDR3 residues: CASGTDNSYEQYF. The CDR3 DNA reads as TGTGCTAGTGGGACGGACAACTCCTACGAGCAGTACTTC.

The chain uses TRBV5-1 and TRBJ2-7; 11 bases match TRBD1. The CDR3 consists of 14 residues. Per germline, CDR1 SGHRS and CDR2 YFSETQ. The V and J ends lost 3 bases and 7 bases, in that order; junction bases with no gene match: 6. This CDR3 reads CASSWTGGLGEQYF. The CDR3 DNA is TGCGCCAGCAGCTGGACAGGGGGCTTGGGTGAGCAGTACTTC.

V gene TRBV27 combines with J gene TRBJ2-1; 12 bases match TRBD1. Per the germline V gene, CDR1 is MNHEY and CDR2 is SMNVEV (reference sequence). The CDR3 length is 16 residues. V shed 5 bases and J 4 bases; nucleotides not matched to a gene: 6. As DNA, the CDR3 is TGTGCCAGCAGTGCAAGGGACAGGGGGCGGTACAATGAGCAGTTCTTC. Its protein product is CASSARDRGRYNEQFF.